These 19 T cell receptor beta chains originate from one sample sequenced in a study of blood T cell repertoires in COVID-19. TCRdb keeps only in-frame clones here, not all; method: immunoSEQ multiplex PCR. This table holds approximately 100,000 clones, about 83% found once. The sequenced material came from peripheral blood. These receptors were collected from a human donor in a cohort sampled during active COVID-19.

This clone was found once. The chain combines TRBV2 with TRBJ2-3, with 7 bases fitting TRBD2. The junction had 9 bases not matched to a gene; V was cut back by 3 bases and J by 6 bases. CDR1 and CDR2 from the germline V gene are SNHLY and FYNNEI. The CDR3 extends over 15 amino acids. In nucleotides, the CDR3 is TGTGCCAGCAGTGAGAGACTAGCCCGAGCGGATACGCAGTATTTT. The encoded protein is CASSERLARADTQYF.

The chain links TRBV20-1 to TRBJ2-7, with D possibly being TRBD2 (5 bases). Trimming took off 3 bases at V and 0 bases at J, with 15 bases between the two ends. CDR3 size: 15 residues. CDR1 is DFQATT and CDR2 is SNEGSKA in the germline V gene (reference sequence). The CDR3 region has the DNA TGCAGTGCTAGTATCGCGGGCTTGAGCTCCTACGAGCAGTACTTC. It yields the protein CSASIAGLSSYEQYF.

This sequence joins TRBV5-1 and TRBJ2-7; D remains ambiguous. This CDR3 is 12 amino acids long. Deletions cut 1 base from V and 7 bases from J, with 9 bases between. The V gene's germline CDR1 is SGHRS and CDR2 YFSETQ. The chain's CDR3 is CASSLYVGEQYF. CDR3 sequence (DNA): TGCGCCAGCAGCTTGTACGTCGGGGAGCAGTACTTC.

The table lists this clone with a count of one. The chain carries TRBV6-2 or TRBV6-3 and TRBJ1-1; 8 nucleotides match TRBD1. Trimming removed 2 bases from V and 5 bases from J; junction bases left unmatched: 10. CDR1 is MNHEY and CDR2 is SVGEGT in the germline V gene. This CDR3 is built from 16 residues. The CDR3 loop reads CASSYLRQGAPTEAFF. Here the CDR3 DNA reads TGTGCCAGCAGTTACCTTAGGCAGGGGGCGCCTACTGAAGCTTTCTTT.

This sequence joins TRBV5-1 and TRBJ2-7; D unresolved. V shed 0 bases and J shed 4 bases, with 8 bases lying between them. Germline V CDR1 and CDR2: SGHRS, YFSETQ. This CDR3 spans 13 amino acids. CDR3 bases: TGCGCCAGCAGCTTGGAGTTCGGTTACGAGCAGTACTTC. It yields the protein CASSLEFGYEQYF.

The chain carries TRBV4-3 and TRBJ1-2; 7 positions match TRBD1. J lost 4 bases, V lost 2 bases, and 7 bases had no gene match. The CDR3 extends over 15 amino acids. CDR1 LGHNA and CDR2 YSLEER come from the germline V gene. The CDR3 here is CASSQRTGWVYGYTF. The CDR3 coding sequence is TGCGCCAGCAGCCAAAGGACAGGATGGGTCTATGGCTACACCTTC.

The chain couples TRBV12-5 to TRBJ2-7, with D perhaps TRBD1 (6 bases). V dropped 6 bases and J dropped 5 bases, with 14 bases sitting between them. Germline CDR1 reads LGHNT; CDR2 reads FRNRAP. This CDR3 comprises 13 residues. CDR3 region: CASGQRQANEQYF. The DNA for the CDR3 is TGTGCTAGTGGACAAAGACAGGCCAACGAGCAGTACTTC.

The CDR3 protein is CASSADSDYGYTF. The CDR3 region has the DNA TGTGCCAGTAGTGCCGACAGTGACTATGGCTACACCTTC. The V gene is TRBV19, the J gene TRBJ1-2; a weak D match, TRBD1 (5 bases). Germline CDR1 reads LNHDA; CDR2 reads SQIVND (reference sequence). The CDR3 covers 13 residues. V was pared by 5 bases and J by 3 bases, with 10 bases between. The variable domain in full, with the rest retrieved from reference TRBV19 and TRBJ1-2, is DGGITQSPKYLFRKEGQNVTLSCEQNLNHDAMYWYRQDPGQGLRLIYYSQIVNDFQKGDIAEGYSVSREKKESFPLTVTSAQKNPTAFYLCASSADSDYGYTFGSGTRLTVV.

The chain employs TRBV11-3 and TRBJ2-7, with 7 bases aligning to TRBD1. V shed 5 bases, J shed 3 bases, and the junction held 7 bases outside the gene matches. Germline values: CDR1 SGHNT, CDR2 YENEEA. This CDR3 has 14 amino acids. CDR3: CASSPGQVYYEQYF. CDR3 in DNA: TGTGCCAGCAGCCCCGGACAGGTGTACTACGAGCAGTACTTC.

This CDR3 reads CASSNLYEQYF. CDR3 nucleotide sequence: TGTGCCAGCAGCAACCTCTACGAGCAGTACTTC. This chain connects TRBV21-1 to TRBJ2-7; the listed D gene, TRBD2, was not tested against the DNA. TRBV21-1 is designated a pseudogene. The CDR3 loop spans 11 amino acids.

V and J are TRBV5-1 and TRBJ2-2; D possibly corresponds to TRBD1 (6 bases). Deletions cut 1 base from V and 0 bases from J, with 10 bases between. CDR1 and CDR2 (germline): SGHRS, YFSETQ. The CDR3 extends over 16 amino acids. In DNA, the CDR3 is TGCGCCAGCAGCTTGTATAGACAGGCGAACACCGGGGAGCTGTTTTTT. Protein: CASSLYRQANTGELFF.

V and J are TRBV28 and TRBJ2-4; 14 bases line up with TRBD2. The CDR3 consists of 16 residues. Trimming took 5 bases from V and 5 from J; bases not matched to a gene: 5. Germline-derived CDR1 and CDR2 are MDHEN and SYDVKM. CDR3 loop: CASSRLAGGGENIQYF. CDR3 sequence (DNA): TGTGCCAGCAGTCGACTAGCGGGAGGGGGGGAAAACATTCAGTACTTC.

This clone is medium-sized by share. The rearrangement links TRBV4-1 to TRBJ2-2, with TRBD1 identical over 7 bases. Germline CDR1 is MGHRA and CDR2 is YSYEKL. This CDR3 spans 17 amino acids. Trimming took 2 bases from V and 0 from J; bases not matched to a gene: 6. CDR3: CASSQSRQGSNTGELFF. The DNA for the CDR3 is TGCGCCAGCAGCCAATCTCGACAGGGATCGAACACCGGGGAGCTGTTTTTT.

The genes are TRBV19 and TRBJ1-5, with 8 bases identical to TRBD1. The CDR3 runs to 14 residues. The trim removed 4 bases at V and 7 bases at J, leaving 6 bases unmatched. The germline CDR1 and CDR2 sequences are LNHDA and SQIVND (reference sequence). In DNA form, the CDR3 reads TGTGCCAGTAGTACCCGACAGGGGAAACAGCCCCAGCATTTT. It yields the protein CASSTRQGKQPQHF.

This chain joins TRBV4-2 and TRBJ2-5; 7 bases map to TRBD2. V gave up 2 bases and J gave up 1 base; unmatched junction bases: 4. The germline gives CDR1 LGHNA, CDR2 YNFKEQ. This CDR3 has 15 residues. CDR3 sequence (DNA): TGTGCCAGCAGCCAAAATAGCGGGTTCCAAGAGACCCAGTACTTC. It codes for CASSQNSGFQETQYF.

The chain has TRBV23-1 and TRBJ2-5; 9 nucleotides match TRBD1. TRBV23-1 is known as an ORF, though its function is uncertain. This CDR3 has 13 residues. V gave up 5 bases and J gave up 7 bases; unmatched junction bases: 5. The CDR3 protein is CASSGTGKRTQYF. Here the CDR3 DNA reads TGCGCCAGCAGTGGGACAGGGAAGAGGACCCAGTACTTC.

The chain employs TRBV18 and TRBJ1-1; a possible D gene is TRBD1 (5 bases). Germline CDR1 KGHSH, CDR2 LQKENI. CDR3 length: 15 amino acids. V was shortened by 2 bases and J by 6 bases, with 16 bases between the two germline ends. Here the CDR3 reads CASSPAPAGRAEAFF. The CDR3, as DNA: TGTGCCAGCTCACCAGCCCCGGCAGGGAGGGCTGAAGCTTTCTTT.

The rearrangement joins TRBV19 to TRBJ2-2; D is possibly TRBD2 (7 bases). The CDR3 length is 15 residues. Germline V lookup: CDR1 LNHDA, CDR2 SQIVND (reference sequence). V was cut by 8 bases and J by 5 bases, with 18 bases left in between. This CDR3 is CASGGAGIGTGELFF. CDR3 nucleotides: TGTGCCAGTGGGGGGGCAGGGATAGGGACCGGGGAGCTGTTTTTT.

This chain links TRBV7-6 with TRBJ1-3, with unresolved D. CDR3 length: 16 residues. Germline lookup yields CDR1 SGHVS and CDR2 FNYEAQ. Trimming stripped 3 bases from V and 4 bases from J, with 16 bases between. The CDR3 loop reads CASSLEGRGGGNTIYF. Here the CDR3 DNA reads TGTGCCAGCAGCTTGGAGGGCCGCGGTGGGGGAAACACCATATATTTT.